Listed below are T cell receptor beta chains from one sample, sequenced in a study of CD8 T cells in Susac syndrome. From the immunoSEQ multiplex PCR reads, TCRdb called clonotypes with MiXCR, one entry per CDR3 protein. The data contain around 170,000 distinct CDR3 sequences, approximately 90% of them seen just once; the ten biggest clones take up approximately 0.082%. Sequenced sample: CD4+ T cells from PBMCs. The receptors originated from a human donor in good health. Both conserved end residues are part of each CDR3. D genes are given only for firm matches. Expanded clones get a size class; other rows say once, few or many, or leave the size out.

d_call,j_call,v_call,clone_size,cdr3_aa,cdr3_nt
NA,TRBJ2-4,TRBV7-9,NA,CASSLRDWENIQYF,TGTGCCAGCAGCTTGCGGGACTGGGAAAACATTCAGTACTTC
TRBD2,TRBJ2-3,TRBV5-5,NA,CASSPGLADTDTQYF,TGTGCCAGCAGCCCTGGACTAGCGGACACAGATACGCAGTATTTT
TRBD2,TRBJ2-7,TRBV5-1,NA,CASSLGTGGFSYEQYF,TGCGCCAGCAGCTTGGGGACGGGGGGGTTTTCCTACGAGCAGTACTTC
NA,TRBJ1-5,TRBV5-1,NA,CASSLTPSNQPQHF,TGCGCCAGCAGCCTGACCCCTAGCAATCAGCCCCAGCATTTT
NA,TRBJ2-7,TRBV6-5,NA,CASSYGVAPSYEQYF,TGTGCCAGCAGTTACGGAGTGGCCCCCTCCTACGAGCAGTACTTC
TRBD2,TRBJ2-5,TRBV10-3,NA,CAISPSGRGETQYF,TGTGCCATCAGTCCTAGCGGGAGGGGAGAGACCCAGTACTTC
TRBD1,TRBJ2-7,TRBV28,NA,CASSYLQGAPYEQYF,TGTGCCAGCAGTTATTTACAGGGGGCCCCCTACGAGCAGTACTTC
TRBD2,TRBJ2-6,TRBV20-1,NA,CSARIVAGGRLSGANVLTF,TGCAGTGCTAGGATAGTAGCGGGGGGCCGATTGTCTGGGGCCAACGTCCTGACTTTC
NA,TRBJ2-3,TRBV4-3,NA,CASSQDPAGRGRNTDTQYF,TGCGCCAGCAGCCAAGATCCGGCGGGGCGGGGGCGTAACACAGATACGCAGTATTTT
NA,TRBJ1-2,TRBV7-2,NA,CASSLAAGENYGYTF,TGTGCCAGCAGCTTAGCCGCAGGAGAAAACTATGGCTACACCTTC
NA,TRBJ1-3,TRBV27,NA,CASKLTSGNTIYF,TGTGCCAGCAAACTCACCTCTGGAAACACCATATATTTT
NA,TRBJ1-4,TRBV24-1,NA,CATSDASEIGEKLFF,TGTGCCACCAGTGATGCATCCGAAATCGGGGAAAAACTGTTTTTT
TRBD1,TRBJ2-7,TRBV20-1,few,CSAIGQVSSYEQYF,TGCAGTGCAATAGGACAGGTGAGCTCCTACGAGCAGTACTTC
TRBD1,TRBJ2-3,TRBV24-1,NA,CATSDPTGIGTDTQYF,TGTGCCACCAGTGATCCGACAGGGATAGGGACAGATACGCAGTATTTT
NA,TRBJ1-5,TRBV30,NA,CAWSATNQPQHF,TGTGCCTGGAGTGCCACAAATCAGCCCCAGCATTTT
TRBD1,TRBJ2-4,TRBV10-1,NA,CASSEGQGTNIQYF,TGCGCCAGCAGTGAGGGACAGGGAACAAACATTCAGTACTTC
NA,TRBJ1-2,TRBV20-1,NA,CSATENYGYTF,TGCAGTGCAACAGAAAACTATGGCTACACCTTC
TRBD2,TRBJ2-5,TRBV5-1,NA,CASSPGYGGGETQYF,TGCGCCAGCAGCCCAGGCTACGGGGGGGGAGAGACCCAGTACTTC
TRBD1,TRBJ2-2,TRBV20-1,NA,CSASRRDRSTGELFF,TGCAGTGCTAGTCGACGGGACAGAAGCACCGGGGAGCTGTTTTTT
NA,TRBJ1-2,TRBV12-5,NA,CASGTRDNNGYTF,TGTGCTAGTGGTACAAGGGACAACAATGGCTACACCTTC
NA,TRBJ2-6,TRBV5-1,NA,CATTTGTGANVLTF,TGCGCCACTACAACAGGGACTGGGGCCAACGTCCTGACTTTC
NA,TRBJ1-1,TRBV5-6,NA,CASSPGGAGRHTEAFF,TGTGCCAGCAGCCCTGGCGGGGCGGGGCGACACACTGAAGCTTTCTTT
NA,TRBJ2-5,TRBV5-4,NA,CASNWPNQETQYF,TGTGCCAGCAACTGGCCCAATCAAGAGACCCAGTACTTC
NA,TRBJ2-1,TRBV24-1,NA,CAVADPSYNEQFF,TGTGCCGTAGCGGACCCCTCCTACAATGAGCAGTTCTTC
NA,TRBJ2-7,TRBV6-5,NA,CASSYSTGGYYEQYF,TGTGCCAGCAGTTACTCGACAGGAGGGTACTACGAGCAGTACTTC
TRBD1,TRBJ1-3,TRBV14,NA,CASSPRQGRVDTIYF,TGTGCCAGCAGCCCCCGACAGGGTCGAGTGGACACCATATATTTT
NA,TRBJ1-1,TRBV6-5,NA,CASSYPGQLYTEAFF,TGTGCCAGCAGTTATCCCGGACAGCTGTACACTGAAGCTTTCTTT
TRBD1,TRBJ2-7,TRBV5-1,NA,CASSLLTGEDFEQYF,TGCGCCAGCAGCCTCCTGACAGGGGAAGACTTCGAGCAGTACTTC
NA,TRBJ2-7,TRBV28,NA,CASSPFGKSYEQYF,TGTGCCAGCAGCCCTTTCGGGAAGTCCTACGAGCAGTACTTC
NA,TRBJ2-3,TRBV29-1,NA,CSVEASVGDTQYF,TGCAGCGTTGAGGCTAGCGTAGGGGATACGCAGTATTTT
TRBD2,TRBJ2-3,TRBV2,NA,CAIPGLAGAQDTQYF,TGTGCCATCCCCGGACTAGCGGGGGCCCAAGATACGCAGTATTTT
NA,TRBJ1-6,TRBV2,NA,CASSEGVNSPLHF,TGTGCCAGCAGTGAGGGGGTCAATTCACCCCTCCACTTT
NA,TRBJ2-7,TRBV7-9,NA,CASSLGILYEQYF,TGTGCCAGCAGCTTAGGAATCTTATACGAGCAGTACTTC
TRBD2,TRBJ2-5,TRBV3-1,NA,CASSPTSGRGETQYF,TGTGCCAGCAGCCCCACTAGCGGGAGAGGTGAGACCCAGTACTTC
NA,TRBJ2-2,TRBV6-5,NA,CASRRPRGELFF,TGTGCCAGCAGACGACCCAGGGGGGAGCTGTTTTTT
NA,TRBJ2-1,TRBV5-1,NA,CASSLAPVGPANEQFF,TGCGCCAGCAGCTTGGCCCCCGTTGGTCCGGCCAATGAGCAGTTCTTC
NA,TRBJ1-2,TRBV20-1,NA,CSARQQFDYGYTF,TGCAGTGCTCGACAGCAGTTCGACTATGGCTACACCTTC
NA,TRBJ2-2,TRBV20-1,NA,CSARDISVASSNTGELFF,TGCAGTGCTAGAGATATTTCGGTGGCTAGCTCGAACACCGGGGAGCTGTTTTTT
NA,TRBJ1-3,TRBV12-3/TRBV12-4,NA,CASSLRLDRLSGNTIYF,TGTGCCAGCAGTCTCCGACTGGACCGATTATCTGGAAACACCATATATTTT
NA,TRBJ1-1,TRBV28,NA,CASSSPGHLNTEAFF,TGTGCCAGCAGTTCTCCGGGACACTTGAACACTGAAGCTTTCTTT
NA,TRBJ2-3,TRBV7-2,NA,CASSLGTGFSSTDTQYF,TGTGCCAGCAGCTTAGGGACGGGGTTCTCTAGCACAGATACGCAGTATTTT
NA,TRBJ2-3,TRBV7-9,NA,CASSLSWDTQYF,TGTGCCAGCAGCTTATCCTGGGATACGCAGTATTTT
TRBD2,TRBJ2-5,TRBV7-8,NA,CASSSTGGGVGETQYF,TGTGCCAGCAGCTCCACGGGCGGGGGAGTTGGAGAGACCCAGTACTTC
TRBD2,TRBJ2-1,TRBV25-1,once,CASSQRPGLAGSYNEQFF,TGTGCCAGCAGTCAGAGGCCGGGACTAGCGGGGTCCTACAATGAGCAGTTCTTC
TRBD1,TRBJ1-2,TRBV12-3/TRBV12-4,NA,CASTFIQGANGYTF,TGTGCCAGCACTTTTATACAGGGGGCGAATGGCTACACCTTC
NA,TRBJ2-1,TRBV3-1,NA,CASSYRLADNEQFF,TGTGCCAGCAGCTACCGACTGGCGGACAATGAGCAGTTCTTC
NA,TRBJ1-1,TRBV5-1,NA,CASSLEGDGTEAFF,TGCGCCAGCAGCTTGGAGGGGGACGGCACTGAAGCTTTCTTT
NA,TRBJ2-7,TRBV30,NA,CAWSPFLNYEQYF,TGTGCCTGGAGTCCCTTCCTAAACTACGAGCAGTACTTC
TRBD1,TRBJ2-5,TRBV5-1,NA,CASSFGTAQETQYF,TGCGCCAGCAGCTTCGGGACAGCCCAAGAGACCCAGTACTTC
NA,TRBJ2-3,TRBV29-1,NA,CSVAGMGTDTQYF,TGCAGCGTTGCAGGGATGGGCACAGATACGCAGTATTTT
NA,TRBJ2-3,TRBV5-4,few,CASSLGLGSTDTQYF,TGTGCCAGCAGCTTGGGGTTGGGGAGCACAGATACGCAGTATTTT
NA,TRBJ1-1,TRBV29-1,NA,CSAKRGPKVDTEAFF,TGCAGCGCAAAAAGGGGACCCAAGGTGGACACTGAAGCTTTCTTT
TRBD1,TRBJ2-7,TRBV20-1,NA,CSARGGNRGWTYEQYF,TGCAGTGCTAGAGGGGGGAACAGGGGGTGGACCTACGAGCAGTACTTC